This record looks at one T cell receptor beta chain sequence and its context. The clone's antigen remains unknown. Base qualities are not recorded, but no much larger clone differs from it by a single base. This entry comes from a study of radiotherapy plus CTLA-4 blockade in lung cancer listed by TCRdb under 2018. In terms of the full investigation: Objective responses occurred in around 19% of enrolled patients, and around 29% achieved disease control. Results and caveats for the whole study, not just this receptor: TCR clones derived from tumors expanded in peripheral blood after treatment with radiotherapy and ipilimumab. Increased serum interferon-beta after radiation, together with early dynamic changes in blood T cell clones, were reported to be the strongest predictors of response.

The study evaluated CTLA-4 blockade (ipilimumab) given together with focal radiation therapy in patients who had chemo-refractory metastatic non-small-cell lung cancer. Preparation of the library involved the immunoSEQ multiplex PCR assay. TCRdb provides this immuneACCESS table in a form limited to in-frame rearrangements. Some clones are lacking; in checked studies, under half of them reflect an unresolved V gene, and why the rest are absent is not known. The sample table records more than 75,000 clones; roughly 74% of these occur just once. The ten largest account for around 2.7% of the sample. V was cut back by 5 bases and J by 2 bases, leaving a gap of 15 bases between them. The CDR3, from cysteine to phenylalanine, totals 15 residues. Only the CDR3 part of the read is kept: 45 bases, read in frame from the first base. CDR1 and CDR2 are read off the germline V gene as SNHLY and FYNNEI.

Sequencing used peripheral blood, obtained from a patient treated with radiotherapy plus ipilimumab. The sequence came from a human donor with non-small cell lung cancer who had a partial response to radiotherapy plus ipilimumab. Some clones in this sample may be carry-over from other donors' samples. The rearranged segments are TRBV2 and TRBJ1-1, with no confidently assigned D gene. The DNA is TGTGCCAGCAGTTTGGGAGGTGTAGTAAACACTGAAGCTTTCTTT. Its translation is CASSLGGVVNTEAFF.